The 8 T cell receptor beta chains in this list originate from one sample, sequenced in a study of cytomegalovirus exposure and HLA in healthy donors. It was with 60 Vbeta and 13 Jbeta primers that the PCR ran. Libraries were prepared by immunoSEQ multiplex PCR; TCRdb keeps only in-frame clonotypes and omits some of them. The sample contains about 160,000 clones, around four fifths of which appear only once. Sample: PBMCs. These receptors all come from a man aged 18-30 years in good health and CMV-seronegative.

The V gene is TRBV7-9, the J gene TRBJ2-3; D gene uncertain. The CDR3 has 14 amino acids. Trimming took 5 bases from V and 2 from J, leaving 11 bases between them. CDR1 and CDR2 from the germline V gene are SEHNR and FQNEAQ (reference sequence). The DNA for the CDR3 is TGTGCCAGCAGCCCTTCCTCACACACAGATACGCAGTATTTT. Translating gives CASSPSSHTDTQYF.

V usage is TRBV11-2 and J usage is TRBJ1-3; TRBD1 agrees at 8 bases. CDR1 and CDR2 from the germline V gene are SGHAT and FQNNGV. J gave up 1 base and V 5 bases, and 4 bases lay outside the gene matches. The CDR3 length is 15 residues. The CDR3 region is CASSVQGDSGNTIYF. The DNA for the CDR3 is TGTGCCAGCAGCGTACAGGGGGATTCTGGAAACACCATATATTTT. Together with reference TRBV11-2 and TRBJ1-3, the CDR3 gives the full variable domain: EAGVAQSPRYKIIEKRQSVAFWCNPISGHATLYWYQQILGQGPKLLIQFQNNGVVDDSQLPKDRFSAERLKGVDSTLKIQPAKLEDSAVYLCASSVQGDSGNTIYFGEGSWLTVV.

The CDR3 here is CAIAPGEGETQYF. CDR3 nucleotide sequence: TGTGCCATCGCCCCTGGAGAGGGAGAGACCCAGTACTTC. The chain links TRBV10-3 to TRBJ2-5; tentative D call: TRBD2 (5 bases). V lost 8 bases to trimming and J lost 4 bases, with 14 bases between them. The CDR3 covers 13 residues. Germline V lookup: CDR1 ENHRY, CDR2 SYGVKD.

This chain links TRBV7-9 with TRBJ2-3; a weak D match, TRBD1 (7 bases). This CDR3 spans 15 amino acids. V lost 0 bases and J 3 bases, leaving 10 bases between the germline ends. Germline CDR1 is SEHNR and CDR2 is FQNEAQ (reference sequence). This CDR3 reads CASSLATGTTDTQYF. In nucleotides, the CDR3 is TGTGCCAGCAGCTTAGCGACAGGGACTACAGATACGCAGTATTTT.

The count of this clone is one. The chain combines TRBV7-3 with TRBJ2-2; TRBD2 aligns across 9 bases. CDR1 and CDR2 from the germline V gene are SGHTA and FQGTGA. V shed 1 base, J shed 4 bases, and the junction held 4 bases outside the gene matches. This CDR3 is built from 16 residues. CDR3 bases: TGTGCCAGCAGCTTAAATAGCGGGAGTACCACCGGGGAGCTGTTTTTT. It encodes CASSLNSGSTTGELFF.

Written as DNA, the CDR3 is TGTGCCAGCAGTTTAAAAACAGGGGGTACCATATATTTT. Translated: CASSLKTGGTIYF. This sequence joins TRBV28 and TRBJ1-3; 8 nucleotides match TRBD1. V lost 2 bases and J lost 10; bases outside the gene matches: 4. The V gene's germline CDR1 is MDHEN and CDR2 SYDVKM. This CDR3 contains 13 residues.

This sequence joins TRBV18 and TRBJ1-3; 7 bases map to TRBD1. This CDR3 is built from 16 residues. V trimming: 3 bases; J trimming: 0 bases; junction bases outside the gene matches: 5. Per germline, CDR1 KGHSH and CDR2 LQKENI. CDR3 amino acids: CASSPSGQASGNTIYF. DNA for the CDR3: TGTGCCAGCTCACCTTCCGGACAGGCCTCTGGAAACACCATATATTTT.

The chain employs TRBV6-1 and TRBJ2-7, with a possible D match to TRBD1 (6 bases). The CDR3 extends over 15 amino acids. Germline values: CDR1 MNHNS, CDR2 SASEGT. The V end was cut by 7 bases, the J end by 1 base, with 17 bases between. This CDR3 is CASTLEGHRSYEQYF. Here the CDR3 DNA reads TGTGCCAGCACATTAGAGGGACACCGGTCCTACGAGCAGTACTTC.